These 9 T cell receptor beta chains came from one sample sequenced in a study of blood T cell repertoires in COVID-19. The table came from immunoSEQ multiplex PCR; TCRdb's copy has only in-frame clones and leaves some out. This sample has about 68,000 clones, with 70% to 90% found just once. The sample was peripheral blood. Receptors originate from a man aged 45-60 years with acute or convalescent COVID-19.

CDR3 DNA sequence: TGTGCCAGCGGCTCAGCGGGGGGCGACTCTGGGGCCAACGTCCTGACTTTC. It yields the protein CASGSAGGDSGANVLTF. V and J are TRBV28 and TRBJ2-6; 9 bases line up with TRBD2. The CDR3 is made up of 17 amino acids. V shed 8 bases, J shed 0 bases, and the junction held 8 bases outside the gene matches. Looked up from germline, CDR1 is MDHEN and CDR2 is SYDVKM.

The chain employs TRBV6-6 and TRBJ1-1; a possible D gene is TRBD1 (5 bases). The germline CDR1 and CDR2 sequences are MNHNY and SVGAGI (reference sequence). The CDR3 is 14 residues long. Trimming stripped 4 bases from V and 6 bases from J, with 15 bases between. CDR3 nucleotides: TGTGCCAGCAGTTTAGGCAGGGAGGTTGCTGAAGCTTTCTTT. It yields the protein CASSLGREVAEAFF.

On this clone itself: Sequence at one end of the junction differs from germline and may be a read error. The CDR3 sequence: CASSLGLANEQFF. The DNA for the CDR3 is TGTGCTAGCAGCTTGGGACTAGCGAATGAGCAGTTCTTC. The chain combines TRBV7-7 with TRBJ2-1, with TRBD2 matching over 10 bases. This CDR3 contains 13 residues. CDR1 is SSHAT, CDR2 FNYEAQ, per germline (reference sequence).

This clone was detected only once. The rearrangement links TRBV19 to TRBJ1-5, with D possibly TRBD1 on 5 matching bases. From germline, CDR1 is LNHDA and CDR2 SQIVND (reference sequence). The germline V and J ends were trimmed by 7 bases and 6 bases, with 19 bases remaining between them. This CDR3 is 15 amino acids long. The CDR3 DNA reads as TGTGCCAGTACTTTAGGAGGAGGGGAGGGTCAGCCCCAGCATTTT. This codes for CASTLGGGEGQPQHF.

In its sample, this clone was seen once. The chain has TRBV2 and TRBJ2-5; 15 positions agree with TRBD2. CDR3 length: 18 amino acids. Losses at the gene ends were 4 bases for V and 0 bases for J; bases not matched to a gene: 6. The germline gives CDR1 SNHLY, CDR2 FYNNEI. CDR3 in amino acids: CASSGGLAGGPHQETQYF. The CDR3 bases are TGTGCCAGCAGTGGCGGACTAGCGGGGGGGCCCCACCAAGAGACCCAGTACTTC. The variable domain in full, completed from reference TRBV2 and TRBJ2-5, reads EPEVTQTPSHQVTQMGQEVILRCVPISNHLYFYWYRQILGQKVEFLVSFYNNEISEKSEIFDDQFSVERPDGSNFTLKIRSTKLEDSAMYFCASSGGLAGGPHQETQYFGPGTRLLVL.

This CDR3 reads CAIKGQAHNSPLHF. CDR3 nucleotide sequence: TGTGCCATCAAGGGACAGGCCCATAATTCACCCCTCCACTTT. The chain carries TRBV10-3 and TRBJ1-6, with 8 bases that match TRBD1. V dropped 7 bases and J dropped 5; count of bases not matched to a gene: 4. This CDR3 region has 14 residues. Germline values: CDR1 ENHRY, CDR2 SYGVKD.

The chain links TRBV6-5 to TRBJ1-5, with D hard to call. Germline values: CDR1 MNHEY, CDR2 SVGAGI. Trimming took 5 bases from V and 2 from J, leaving 13 bases between them. The CDR3 runs to 15 residues. CDR3 in amino acids: CASSPQPGGNQPQHF. The DNA for the CDR3 is TGTGCCAGCAGTCCCCAGCCGGGAGGCAATCAGCCCCAGCATTTT.

The V gene is TRBV6-2 or TRBV6-3, the J gene TRBJ2-5; 10 bases are a match to TRBD1. This CDR3 is 13 amino acids long. Germline assignment: CDR1 MNHEY and CDR2 SVGEGT. J lost 4 bases, V lost 6 bases, and 2 bases had no gene match. CDR3 sequence (DNA): TGTGCCAGCAGCCGGGACAGGGGAGAGACCCAGTACTTC. It codes for CASSRDRGETQYF.

As concerns this clone: One junction end does not reproduce the germline sequence, and a read error may be involved. The rearrangement links TRBV6-5 to TRBJ1-1, with D possibly TRBD1 on 5 matching bases. The CDR3 runs to 14 residues. In germline, CDR1 is MNHEY, CDR2 SVGAGI. In DNA, the CDR3 is TGTGCCAGCAGTCACTCTCCCGGGGGCACTGAAGCTTTCTTT. It encodes CASSHSPGGTEAFF.